The clone carrying this T cell receptor (beta chain) was observed at least ten times. V lost 8 bases to trimming and J lost 1 base, with 15 bases between them. There are 15 residues in the CDR3. The V gene's germline CDR1 is MNHEY and CDR2 SMNVEV (reference sequence). This record belongs to a study of early T cells in non-severe SARS-CoV-2 infection. One entry per CDR3 protein, called by TCRdb with MiXCR from the 5' RACE reads. The sample lists around 80,000 distinct CDR3 sequences; around 9.3% were seen once. This specimen was whole blood, taken at baseline. The J gene is TRBJ2-1, the V gene TRBV27; TRBD2 might be the D (6 bases). The sequence was collected from an adult who was a healthcare worker with PCR-confirmed SARS-CoV-2 infection or an uninfected control (not recorded which). CDR3 DNA sequence: TGTGCCAGCTCCAGCATGGGAGGATCCTACAATGAGCAGTTCTTC. This translates into CASSSMGGSYNEQFF.